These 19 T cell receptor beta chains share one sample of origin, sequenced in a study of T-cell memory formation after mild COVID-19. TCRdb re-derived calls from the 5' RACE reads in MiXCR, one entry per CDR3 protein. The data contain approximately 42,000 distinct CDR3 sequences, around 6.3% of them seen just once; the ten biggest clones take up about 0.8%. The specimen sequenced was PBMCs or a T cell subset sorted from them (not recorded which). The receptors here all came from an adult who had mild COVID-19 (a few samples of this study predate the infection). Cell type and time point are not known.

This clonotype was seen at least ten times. The CDR3 region has the DNA TGTGCCAGCAAAAAGGGACCGGTGCGCGATACGCAGTATTTT. Protein sequence: CASKKGPVRDTQYF. The V call is TRBV7-2, the J call TRBJ2-3; the D gene could be TRBD1 or TRBD2 (5 bases each). Deletions cut 7 bases from V and 6 bases from J, with 17 bases between. The CDR3 totals 14 residues. Germline assignment: CDR1 SGHTA and CDR2 FQGNSA. Full variable domain (outside the CDR3, taken from reference TRBV7-2 and TRBJ2-3): GAGVSQSPSNKVTEKGKDVELRCDPISGHTALYWYRQSLGQGLEFLIYFQGNSAPDKSGLPSDRFSAERTGGSVSTLTIQRTQQEDSAVYLCASKKGPVRDTQYFGPGTRLTVL.

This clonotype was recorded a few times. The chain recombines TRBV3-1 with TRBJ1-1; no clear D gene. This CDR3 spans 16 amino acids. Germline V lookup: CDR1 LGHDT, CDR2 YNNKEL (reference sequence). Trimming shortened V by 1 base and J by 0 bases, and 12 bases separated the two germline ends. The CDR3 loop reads CASSQAFIGMNTEAFF. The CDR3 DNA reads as TGTGCCAGCAGCCAAGCATTTATAGGGATGAACACTGAAGCTTTCTTT.

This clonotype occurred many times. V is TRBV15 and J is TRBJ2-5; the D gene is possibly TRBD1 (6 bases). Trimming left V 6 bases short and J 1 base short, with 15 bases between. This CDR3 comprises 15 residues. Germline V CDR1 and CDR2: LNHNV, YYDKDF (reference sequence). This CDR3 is CATRNDRPLQETQYF. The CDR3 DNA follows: TGTGCCACCAGAAATGACAGGCCCCTCCAAGAGACCCAGTACTTC.

This CDR3 is CASSVGQGPYSTDTQYF. CDR3 sequence (DNA): TGTGCCAGCAGCGTCGGACAGGGGCCATATAGCACAGATACGCAGTATTTT. The chain links TRBV9 to TRBJ2-3; 9 nucleotides align to TRBD1. Germline-derived CDR1 and CDR2 are SGDLS and YYNGEE. The CDR3 contains 17 residues. J was trimmed by 0 bases and V by 2 bases; bases with no gene match: 7.

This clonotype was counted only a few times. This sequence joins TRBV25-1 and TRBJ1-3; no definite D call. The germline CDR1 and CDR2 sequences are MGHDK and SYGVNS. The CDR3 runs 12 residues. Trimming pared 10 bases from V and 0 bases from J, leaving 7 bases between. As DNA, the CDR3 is TGTGCCACCCAAGGCTCTGGAAACACCATATATTTT. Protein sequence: CATQGSGNTIYF.

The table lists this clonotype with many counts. DNA for the CDR3: TGTGCCAGCAGATTGACTAGCGGGAGCTCCTACAATGAGCAGTTCTTC. Amino acid sequence: CASRLTSGSSYNEQFF. J is TRBJ2-1 and V is TRBV7-2, with TRBD2 matching over 12 bases. This CDR3 is built from 16 residues. From germline, CDR1 is SGHTA and CDR2 FQGNSA. Trimming took 6 bases from V and 0 from J; bases not matched to a gene: 3.

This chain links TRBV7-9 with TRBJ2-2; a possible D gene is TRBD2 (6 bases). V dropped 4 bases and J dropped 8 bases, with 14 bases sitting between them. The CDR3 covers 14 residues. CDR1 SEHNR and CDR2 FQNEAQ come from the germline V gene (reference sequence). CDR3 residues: CASSSGLRGGELFF. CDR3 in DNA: TGTGCCAGCAGCTCGGGACTTCGCGGGGGGGAGCTGTTTTTT.

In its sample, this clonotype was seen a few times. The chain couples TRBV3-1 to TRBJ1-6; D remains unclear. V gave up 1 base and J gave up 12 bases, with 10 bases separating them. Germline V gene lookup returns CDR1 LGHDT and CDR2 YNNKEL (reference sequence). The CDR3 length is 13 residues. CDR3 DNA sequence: TGTGCCAGCAGCCAAGTTTCAAGTCAACCCCTCCACTTT. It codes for CASSQVSSQPLHF. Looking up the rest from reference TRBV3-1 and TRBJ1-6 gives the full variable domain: DTAVSQTPKYLVTQMGNDKSIKCEQNLGHDTMYWYKQDSKKFLKIMFSYNNKELIINETVPNRFSPKSPDKAHLNLHINSLELGDSAVYFCASSQVSSQPLHFGNGTRLTVT.

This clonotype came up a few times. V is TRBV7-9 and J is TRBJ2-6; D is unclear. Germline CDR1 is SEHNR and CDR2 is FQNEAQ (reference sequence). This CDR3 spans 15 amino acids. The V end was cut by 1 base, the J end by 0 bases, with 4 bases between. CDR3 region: CASSLVHSGANVLTF. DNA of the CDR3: TGTGCCAGCAGCTTAGTTCACTCTGGGGCCAACGTCCTGACTTTC.

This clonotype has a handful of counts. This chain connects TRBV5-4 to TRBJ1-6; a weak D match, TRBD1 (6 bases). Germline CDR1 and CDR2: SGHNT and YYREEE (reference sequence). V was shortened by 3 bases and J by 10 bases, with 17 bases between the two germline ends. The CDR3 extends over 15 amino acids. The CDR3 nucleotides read TGTGCCAGCAGCTCTAAGGGGGGCATGATCTCACCCCTCCACTTT. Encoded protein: CASSSKGGMISPLHF. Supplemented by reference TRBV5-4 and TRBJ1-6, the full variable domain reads ETGVTQSPTHLIKTRGQQVTLRCSSQSGHNTVSWYQQALGQGPQFIFQYYREEENGRGNFPPRFSGLQFPNYSSELNVNALELDDSALYLCASSSKGGMISPLHFGNGTRLTVT.

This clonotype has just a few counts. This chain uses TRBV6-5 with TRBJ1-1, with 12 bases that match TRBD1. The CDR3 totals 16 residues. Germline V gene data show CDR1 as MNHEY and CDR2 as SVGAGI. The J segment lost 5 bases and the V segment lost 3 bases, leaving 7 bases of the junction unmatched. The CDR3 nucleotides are TGTGCCAGCAGTTATTATCCGGGACAGGGGGCGACTGAAGCTTTCTTT. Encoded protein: CASSYYPGQGATEAFF.

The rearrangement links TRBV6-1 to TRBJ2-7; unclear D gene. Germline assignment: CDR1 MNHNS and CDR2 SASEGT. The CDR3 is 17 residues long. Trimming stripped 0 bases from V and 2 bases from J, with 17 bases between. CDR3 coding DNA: TGTGCCAGCAGTGAAGCGACTTCCCGGACGCACCCCTACGAGCAGTACTTC. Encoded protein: CASSEATSRTHPYEQYF.

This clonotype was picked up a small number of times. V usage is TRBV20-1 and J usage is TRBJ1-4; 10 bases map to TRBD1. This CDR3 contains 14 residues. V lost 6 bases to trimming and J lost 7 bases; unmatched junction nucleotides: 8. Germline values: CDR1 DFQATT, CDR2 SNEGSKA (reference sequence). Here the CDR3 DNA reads TGCAGTGCCGAGACGGGACAGGGGAGTGAAAAACTGTTTTTT. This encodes CSAETGQGSEKLFF.

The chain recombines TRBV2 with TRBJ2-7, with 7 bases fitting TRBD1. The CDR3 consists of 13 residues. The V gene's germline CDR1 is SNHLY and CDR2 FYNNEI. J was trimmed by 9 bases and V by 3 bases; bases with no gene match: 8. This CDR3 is CASSDRTTGVQYF. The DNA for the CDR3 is TGTGCCAGCAGTGACCGTACTACAGGGGTGCAGTACTTC.

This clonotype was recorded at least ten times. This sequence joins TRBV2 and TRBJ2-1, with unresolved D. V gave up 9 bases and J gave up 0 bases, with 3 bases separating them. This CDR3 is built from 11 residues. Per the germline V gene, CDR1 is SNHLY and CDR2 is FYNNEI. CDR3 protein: CARGSYNEQFF. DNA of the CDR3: TGTGCCAGGGGCTCCTACAATGAGCAGTTCTTC.

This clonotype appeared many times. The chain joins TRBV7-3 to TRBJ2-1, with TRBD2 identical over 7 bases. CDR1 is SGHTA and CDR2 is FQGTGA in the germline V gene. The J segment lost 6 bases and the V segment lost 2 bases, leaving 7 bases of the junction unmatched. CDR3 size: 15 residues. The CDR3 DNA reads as TGTGCCAGCAGCTTAGGGGTTAGGGAGGGCAATGAGCAGTTCTTC. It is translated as CASSLGVREGNEQFF.

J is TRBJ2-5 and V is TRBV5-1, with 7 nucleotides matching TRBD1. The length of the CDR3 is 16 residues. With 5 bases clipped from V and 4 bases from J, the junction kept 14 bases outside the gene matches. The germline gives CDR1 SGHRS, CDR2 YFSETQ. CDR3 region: CASRDLRQGNVETQYF. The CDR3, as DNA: TGCGCCAGCAGGGATTTGAGACAGGGAAACGTAGAGACCCAGTACTTC.

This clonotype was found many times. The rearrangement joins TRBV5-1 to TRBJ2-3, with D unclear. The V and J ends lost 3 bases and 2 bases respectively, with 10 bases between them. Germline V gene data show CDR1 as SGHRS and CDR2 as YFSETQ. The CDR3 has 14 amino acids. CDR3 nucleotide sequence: TGCGCCAGCAGCTCGGGCTACAACACAGATACGCAGTATTTT. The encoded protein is CASSSGYNTDTQYF.

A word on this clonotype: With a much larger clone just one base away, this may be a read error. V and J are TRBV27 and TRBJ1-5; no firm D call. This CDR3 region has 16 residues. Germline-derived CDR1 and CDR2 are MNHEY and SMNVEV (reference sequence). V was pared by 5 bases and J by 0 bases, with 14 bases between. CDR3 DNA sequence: TGTGCCAGCAGTATGGAGGTGACCCTTAGCAATCAGCCCCAGCATTTT. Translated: CASSMEVTLSNQPQHF.